This TCR beta chain was retrieved from a study of blood T cell repertoires in COVID-19. Deletions cut 9 bases from V and 7 bases from J, with 18 bases between. Germline V gene lookup returns CDR1 SNHLY and CDR2 FYNNEI. The CDR3 is 13 amino acids. The method was immunoSEQ multiplex PCR; TCRdb's version includes in-frame clones alone and lacks a portion of them. This sample has about 410,000 clones, with 70% to 90% found just once. Sequenced input: peripheral blood. The receptor was derived from a woman in her thirties or forties with COVID-19, enrolled during active disease. V gene TRBV2 combines with J gene TRBJ1-1; D gene unclear. This CDR3 reads CARGKQTTDEAFF. Here the CDR3 DNA reads TGTGCCAGAGGCAAACAGACTACCGATGAAGCTTTCTTT.